The rows below give T cell receptor beta chains drawn from one sample of a study of identical twins. TCRdb ran MiXCR on the 5' RACE reads and lists one entry per CDR3 protein. In the table there are 650,000 to 800,000 distinct CDR3 sequences, approximately 9% of which are singletons. These data were also reused for a study on yellow fever vaccine responses in identical twins.

Material for sequencing was PBMCs. These receptors came from a woman between 18 and 29 years old in good health. The CDR3 runs from the conserved cysteine through the conserved F or W. D genes are given only for firm matches. Clone size is not always given. Where it is, it says once, few, many or a class for expanded clones.

TRBJ2-7,few,TRBD2,TRBV11-3,TGTGCCAGCAGCCCCGGGACTAGCGGAAAAGGGGAGCAGTACTTC,CASSPGTSGKGEQYF
TRBJ2-5,-,-,TRBV5-6,TGTGCCAGCAGCGAAGTTTATAGGGAAAAGACCCAGTACTTC,CASSEVYREKTQYF
TRBJ2-1,few,-,TRBV29-1,TGCAGCGTTGTGAGAGGGGGCGGGGGTGAGCAGTTCTTC,CSVVRGGGGEQFF
TRBJ2-1,few,TRBD2,TRBV4-2,TGTGCCAGCAGCCAGGGGACTAGCGGGAGTACTGAGCAGTTCTTC,CASSQGTSGSTEQFF
TRBJ1-6,-,-,TRBV4-1,TGCGCCAGCAGCCCGGCGACAGGTGGGCCTTCACCCCTCCACTTT,CASSPATGGPSPLHF
TRBJ2-1,-,TRBD2,TRBV2,TGTGCCAGCAGTGATTGGAGCGGGATAATTAATGAGCAGTTCTTC,CASSDWSGIINEQFF
TRBJ1-2,many,-,TRBV11-2,TGTGCCAGCAGCTTAGTCCGAGGGCCCTATGGCTACACCTTC,CASSLVRGPYGYTF
TRBJ2-5,-,TRBD1,TRBV4-3,TGCGCCAGCAGCCGGGACGGGACAGATCAAGAGACCCAGTACTTC,CASSRDGTDQETQYF
TRBJ2-3,-,TRBD2,TRBV20-1,TGCAGTGCTAGTCGCCTCGGACTAGCGGACCTTGGAGATACGCAGTATTTT,CSASRLGLADLGDTQYF
TRBJ2-5,few,TRBD2,TRBV6-2/TRBV6-3,TGTGCCAGCAGTCCCGGGACTAGCGGGACCATGCAAGAGACCCAGTACTTC,CASSPGTSGTMQETQYF
TRBJ2-3,-,-,TRBV20-1,TGCAGTGTTCCCGATACGCAGTATTTT,CSVPDTQYF
TRBJ2-3,once,-,TRBV12-3/TRBV12-4,TGTGCCAGCAGGGTTCGGGGCCCAGGTACAGATACACAGTATTTT,CASRVRGPGTDTQYF
TRBJ2-2,few,-,TRBV6-2/TRBV6-3,TGTGCCAGCAGCCCTACGACGGTACTCACCGGGGAGCTGTTTTTT,CASSPTTVLTGELFF
TRBJ2-3,many,-,TRBV20-1,TGCAGTGCTAGAGACGCGCTCACAGATACGCAGTATTTT,CSARDALTDTQYF
TRBJ2-5,-,-,TRBV5-1,TGCGCCAGCAGCTTGGCCCGACAGGTGGGAGAGACCCAGTACTTC,CASSLARQVGETQYF
TRBJ2-5,-,-,TRBV7-2,TGTGCCAGCAGCTTAGCTTTTGGTAGGGGTGAGACCCAGTACTTC,CASSLAFGRGETQYF
TRBJ2-7,few,TRBD1,TRBV7-2,TGTGCCAGCAGCTTGGGGACAGCTTCTGCCTACGAGCAGTACTTC,CASSLGTASAYEQYF
TRBJ2-3,-,TRBD2,TRBV6-1,TGTGCCAGCAGTGAACCGGGACTAGCGGGGGGCCGGGTAGATACGCAGTATTTT,CASSEPGLAGGRVDTQYF
TRBJ2-2,few,-,TRBV12-3/TRBV12-4,TGTGCCAGTCGGATGGGGGCCGGGGAGCTGTTTTTT,CASRMGAGELFF
TRBJ2-5,-,TRBD1,TRBV28,TGTGCCAGCAGGAGGACAGGGGGTGCTCGTTGGGAGACCCAGTACTTC,CASRRTGGARWETQYF
TRBJ2-7,-,TRBD1,TRBV5-5,TGTGCCAGCAGCTACACGGACAGGGGGACCTACGAGCAGTACTTC,CASSYTDRGTYEQYF
TRBJ1-2,many,-,TRBV28,TGTGCCAGCAGTTTAAGGTACACCGGAGGTGGCTACACCTTC,CASSLRYTGGGYTF
TRBJ2-3,-,TRBD1,TRBV10-3,TGTGCCACGACAGGGGGCGCTGAGACAGATACGCAGTATTTT,CATTGGAETDTQYF
TRBJ2-3,-,TRBD2,TRBV10-3,TGTGCCATCAGAGGGACTAGCGGGACCCCTGGCACAGATACGCAGTATTTT,CAIRGTSGTPGTDTQYF
TRBJ2-7,-,TRBD2,TRBV20-1,TGCAGCCAGGCCCGGGGGGACGAGCAGTACTTC,CSQARGDEQYF
TRBJ1-2,-,-,TRBV20-1,TGCAGTGCCCCCTCAGGCGGGGTGATCCATAACTATGGCTACACCTTC,CSAPSGGVIHNYGYTF
TRBJ2-5,few,-,TRBV20-1,TGCAGTGCTACAGACAGAAATCAAGAGACCCAGTACTTC,CSATDRNQETQYF
TRBJ2-5,few,-,TRBV28,TGTGCCAGCAGTTACCGGGACAGCCTGGAGTGGGGGGGAGAGACCCAGTACTTC,CASSYRDSLEWGGETQYF
TRBJ2-6,many,-,TRBV6-1,TGTGCCAGTGGCCCTTCAGGGGCTGGGGCCAACGTCCTGACTTTC,CASGPSGAGANVLTF
TRBJ2-6,-,TRBD2,TRBV2,TGTGCCCGCAGTTGGCTAGCGGGGGGAAGCTCTGGGGCCAACGTCCTGACTTTC,CARSWLAGGSSGANVLTF
TRBJ2-3,few,TRBD2,TRBV7-6,TGTGCCAGCAGCTTCGGGGGGGCGGAACGAACGGGGACAGATACGCAGTATTTT,CASSFGGAERTGTDTQYF
TRBJ1-3,few,TRBD1,TRBV4-3,TGCGCCAGCAGCCAAACAGTCCGGGACAGTCTTGGAAACACCATATATTTT,CASSQTVRDSLGNTIYF
TRBJ2-7,-,-,TRBV11-2,TGTGCCAGCAGCGAAACCGGGACTGGGTTCTACGAGCAGTACTTC,CASSETGTGFYEQYF
TRBJ1-2,few,-,TRBV3-1,TGTGCCAGCAGCCAAGCGCAGGCGGTAGATGGCTACACCTTC,CASSQAQAVDGYTF
TRBJ2-3,many,TRBD1,TRBV7-9,TGTGCCAGCAGCTCGACAGGGCCAGATACGCAGTATTTT,CASSSTGPDTQYF
TRBJ2-1,-,TRBD2,TRBV4-1,TGCGCCAGCAGCCAAAGTTTCCCGCGGCTAGCGGGAGCTCCGGGTGACAATGAGCAGTTCTTC,CASSQSFPRLAGAPGDNEQFF
TRBJ2-5,many,TRBD2,TRBV12-3/TRBV12-4,TGTGCCAGCAGTAGAACTAGCGGGAGGGAGACCCAGTACTTC,CASSRTSGRETQYF
TRBJ2-7,few,-,TRBV9,TGTGCCAGCAGCGAAGACAGTCCCCACGAGCAGTACTTC,CASSEDSPHEQYF
TRBJ2-5,many,-,TRBV28,TGTGCCAGCAGTCCCCCGACGGTAGAGACCCAGTACTTC,CASSPPTVETQYF
TRBJ2-1,many,-,TRBV5-1,TGTGCCAGCAGCTTAGAAGGGACATACAATGAGCAGTTCTTC,CASSLEGTYNEQFF
TRBJ2-1,few,TRBD2,TRBV7-9,TGTGCCAGCAGCTTTGCGGCGGGGGGGCCTGACAATGAGCAGTTCTTC,CASSFAAGGPDNEQFF
TRBJ2-3,many,TRBD1,TRBV12-3/TRBV12-4,TGTGCCAGCAGCCCCGGGACAGGCATTAGCACAGATACGCAGTATTTT,CASSPGTGISTDTQYF
TRBJ1-6,-,-,TRBV7-8,TGTGCCAGCAGATATAGGGGTGGATCGCAGGGAGGATCACCCCTCCACTTT,CASRYRGGSQGGSPLHF
TRBJ2-3,many,-,TRBV12-3/TRBV12-4,TGTGCCAGCAGGTCTATGACTCGACCAGATACGCAGTATTTT,CASRSMTRPDTQYF
TRBJ2-1,few,-,TRBV24-1,TGTGCCACCGCCGGGGCGGGGGCGGGAGAAGAGCAGTTCTTC,CATAGAGAGEEQFF
TRBJ2-7,few,-,TRBV4-3,TGCGCCAGCAGCCAAGATTCCTTCGGGAACTACGAGCAGTACTTC,CASSQDSFGNYEQYF
TRBJ2-7,-,TRBD2,TRBV20-1,TGCAGTGCCCAGTCGACTAGCGGGATTCTTACCTACGAGCAGTACTTC,CSAQSTSGILTYEQYF